This note documents a single TCR beta chain sequence. Its antigen is unidentified. Germline-derived CDR1 and CDR2 are SGHTA and FQGNSA. The V gene lost 3 bases and the J gene lost 0 bases, with 9 bases spanning the gap. CDR3 length: 14 residues. Genomic DNA belonging to each subset was distributed in equal measure over several immunoSEQ plates. Repertoires were generated with immunoSEQ multiplex PCR, while TCRdb's copy carries only in-frame clones and drops some. The sample consists of some 2.1 million clones, about 95% of them appearing once. This specimen comes from a study of shared clonotypes between healthy human individuals. The study drew its donors from healthy HIV-negative adults without recent acute infections or vaccinations. General study results and limits: Generally, estimated richness proved larger in naive subsets than it did in memory subsets.

This TCR came from a man in his late teens or twenties in good health. This chain uses TRBV7-2 with TRBJ2-7; D unclear. Input material: naive CD4+ T cells sorted from blood. Documented subset: CD45RA+ positively selected. The CDR3 nucleotides are TGTGCCAGCAGCTTGCCGCCTGTCTCCTACGAGCAGTACTTC. Translated: CASSLPPVSYEQYF. Together with reference TRBV7-2 and TRBJ2-7, the CDR3 gives the full variable domain: GAGVSQSPSNKVTEKGKDVELRCDPISGHTALYWYRQSLGQGLEFLIYFQGNSAPDKSGLPSDRFSAERTGGSVSTLTIQRTQQEDSAVYLCASSLPPVSYEQYFGPGTRLTVT.